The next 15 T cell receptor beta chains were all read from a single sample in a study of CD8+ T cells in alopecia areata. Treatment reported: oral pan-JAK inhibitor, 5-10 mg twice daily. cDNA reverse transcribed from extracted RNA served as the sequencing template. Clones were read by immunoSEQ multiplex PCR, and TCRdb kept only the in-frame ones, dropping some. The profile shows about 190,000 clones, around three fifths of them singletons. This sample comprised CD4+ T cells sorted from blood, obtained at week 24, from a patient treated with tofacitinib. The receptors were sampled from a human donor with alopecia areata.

CDR3 protein: CSVEVPAIHEAFF. In DNA form, the CDR3 reads TGCAGCGTTGAAGTCCCGGCAATCCATGAAGCTTTCTTT. The chain employs TRBV29-1 and TRBJ1-1, with unresolved D. The germline V and J ends were trimmed by 1 base and 7 bases, with 13 bases remaining between them. Germline V lookup: CDR1 SQVTM, CDR2 ANQGSEA. CDR3 length: 13 amino acids.

The CDR3 sequence: CASRAAGTTYGYTF. In nucleotides, the CDR3 is TGTGCCAGCAGGGCTGCAGGGACCACCTATGGCTACACCTTC. This chain links TRBV27 with TRBJ1-2; maybe TRBD1 (5 bases). From germline, CDR1 is MNHEY and CDR2 SMNVEV (reference sequence). CDR3 length: 14 amino acids. The ends were cut back, 6 bases at V and 4 bases at J, with 15 bases in the middle.

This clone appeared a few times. CDR3 nucleotide sequence: TGTGCCAGCAGTTCGTCCGGGACAGGGCTACTGTTTTTT. It encodes CASSSSGTGLLFF. V and J are TRBV27 and TRBJ1-4; the match to TRBD1 covers 9 bases. J was trimmed by 13 bases and V by 4 bases; bases with no gene match: 7. The CDR3 contains 13 residues. Germline values: CDR1 MNHEY, CDR2 SMNVEV (reference sequence).

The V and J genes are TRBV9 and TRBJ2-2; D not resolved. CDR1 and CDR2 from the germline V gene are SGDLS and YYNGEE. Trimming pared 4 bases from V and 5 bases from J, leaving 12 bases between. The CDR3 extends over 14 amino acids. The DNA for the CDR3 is TGTGCCAGCAGCCCTGAATTAGGGACCGGGGAGCTGTTTTTT. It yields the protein CASSPELGTGELFF.

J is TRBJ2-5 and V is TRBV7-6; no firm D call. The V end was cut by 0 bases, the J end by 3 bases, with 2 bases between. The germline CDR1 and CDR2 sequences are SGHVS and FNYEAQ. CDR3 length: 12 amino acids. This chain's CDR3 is CASSLAEETQYF. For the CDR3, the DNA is TGTGCCAGCAGCTTAGCAGAAGAGACCCAGTACTTC.

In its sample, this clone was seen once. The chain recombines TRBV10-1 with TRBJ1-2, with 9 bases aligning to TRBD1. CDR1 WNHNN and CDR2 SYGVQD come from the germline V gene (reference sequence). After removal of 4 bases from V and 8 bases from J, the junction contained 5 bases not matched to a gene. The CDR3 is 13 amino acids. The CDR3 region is CASSGDRARGYTF. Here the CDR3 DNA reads TGCGCCAGCAGTGGGGACAGGGCTCGCGGCTACACCTTC.

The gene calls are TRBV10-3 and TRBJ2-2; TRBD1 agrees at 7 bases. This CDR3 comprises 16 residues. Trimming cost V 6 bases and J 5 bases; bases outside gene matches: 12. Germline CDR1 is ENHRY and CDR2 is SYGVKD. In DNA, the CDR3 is TGTGCCATCAGCAGCCTGACAGGGACATTAACCGGGGAGCTGTTTTTT. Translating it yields CAISSLTGTLTGELFF.

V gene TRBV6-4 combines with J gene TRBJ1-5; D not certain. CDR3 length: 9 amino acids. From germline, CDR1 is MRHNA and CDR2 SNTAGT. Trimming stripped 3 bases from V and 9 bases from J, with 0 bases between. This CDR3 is CASSEPQHF. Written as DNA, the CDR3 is TGTGCCAGCAGTGAGCCCCAGCATTTT.

The CDR3 nucleotides are TGTGCCACCAGCAGAGATCTTGCTGGGACTAACTATGGCTACACCTTC. This gives the protein CATSRDLAGTNYGYTF. The gene calls are TRBV15 and TRBJ1-2; D is ambiguous. The CDR3 spans 16 residues. Germline CDR1 LNHNV, CDR2 YYDKDF (reference sequence). V lost 0 bases to trimming and J lost 0 bases, with 11 bases between them.

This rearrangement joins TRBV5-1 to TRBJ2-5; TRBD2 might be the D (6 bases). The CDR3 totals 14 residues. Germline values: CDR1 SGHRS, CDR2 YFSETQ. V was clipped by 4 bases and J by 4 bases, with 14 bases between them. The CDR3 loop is CASSLWGAGETQYF. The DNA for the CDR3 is TGCGCCAGCAGCCTTTGGGGAGCGGGAGAGACCCAGTACTTC. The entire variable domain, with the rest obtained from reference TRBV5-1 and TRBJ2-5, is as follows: KAGVTQTPRYLIKTRGQQVTLSCSPISGHRSVSWYQQTPGQGLQFLFEYFSETQRNKGNFPGRFSGRQFSNSRSEMNVSTLELGDSALYLCASSLWGAGETQYFGPGTRLLVL.

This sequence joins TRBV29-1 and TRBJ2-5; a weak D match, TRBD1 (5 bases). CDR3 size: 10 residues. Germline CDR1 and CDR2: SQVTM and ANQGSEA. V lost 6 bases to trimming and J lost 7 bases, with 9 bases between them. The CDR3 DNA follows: TGCAGCGTCCTAAGGGGGACCCAGTACTTC. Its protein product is CSVLRGTQYF.

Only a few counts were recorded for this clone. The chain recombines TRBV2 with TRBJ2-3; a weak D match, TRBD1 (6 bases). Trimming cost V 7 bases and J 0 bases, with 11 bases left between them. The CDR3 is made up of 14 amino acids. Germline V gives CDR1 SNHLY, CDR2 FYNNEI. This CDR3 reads CASNRQVSTDTQYF. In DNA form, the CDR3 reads TGTGCCAGCAACAGACAGGTCAGCACAGATACGCAGTATTTT. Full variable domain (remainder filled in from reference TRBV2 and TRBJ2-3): EPEVTQTPSHQVTQMGQEVILRCVPISNHLYFYWYRQILGQKVEFLVSFYNNEISEKSEIFDDQFSVERPDGSNFTLKIRSTKLEDSAMYFCASNRQVSTDTQYFGPGTRLTVL.

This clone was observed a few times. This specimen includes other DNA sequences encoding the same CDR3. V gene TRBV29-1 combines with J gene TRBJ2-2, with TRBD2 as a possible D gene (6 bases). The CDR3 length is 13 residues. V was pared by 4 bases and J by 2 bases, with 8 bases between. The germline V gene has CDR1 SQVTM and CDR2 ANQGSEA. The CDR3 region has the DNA TGCAGCGTTGGGGGACTTAACACCGGGGAGCTGTTTTTT. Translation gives CSVGGLNTGELFF.

CDR3: CAWSPQGGGYTF. CDR3 bases: TGTGCCTGGAGCCCCCAGGGAGGCGGCTACACCTTC. V usage is TRBV30 and J usage is TRBJ1-2; D possibly corresponds to TRBD1 (5 bases). Deletions cut 3 bases from V and 8 bases from J, with 13 bases between. Germline CDR1 is GTSNPN and CDR2 is SVGIG (reference sequence). This CDR3 spans 12 amino acids. The whole variable domain, filled in from reference TRBV30 and TRBJ1-2, reads SQTIHQWPATLVQPVGSPLSLECTVEGTSNPNLYWYRQAAGRGLQLLFYSVGIGQISSEVPQNLSASRPQDRQFILSSKKLLLSDSGFYLCAWSPQGGGYTFGSGTRLTVV.

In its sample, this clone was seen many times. The CDR3 bases are TGTGCCAGCACCTCCCATGAAGCTAACTATGGCTACACCTTC. This sequence encodes CASTSHEANYGYTF. This chain links TRBV7-2 with TRBJ1-2; D uncertain. V was shortened by 7 bases and J by 0 bases, with 12 bases between the two germline ends. The CDR3 has 14 amino acids. Looked up from germline, CDR1 is SGHTA and CDR2 is FQGNSA.